A single sample is the source of the 21 T cell receptor beta chains below, sequenced in a study of shared clonotypes between healthy human individuals. TCRdb's table, derived via immunoSEQ multiplex PCR, lists solely in-frame clones and lacks some. The sample lists approximately 500,000 clones, around 79% occurring once. The sample comprised PBMCs. The receptors derive from a woman aged 40 to 49 in good health. Some clones in this sample may be carry-over from other donors' samples.

This sequence joins TRBV15 and TRBJ1-2; no clear D gene. The V and J ends lost 4 bases and 2 bases respectively, with 17 bases between them. Germline V gene sequence: CDR1 LNHNV, CDR2 YYDKDF (reference sequence). The CDR3 has 16 amino acids. The CDR3 DNA reads TGTGCCACCAGCAATAAGTTCGACGCAACCAACTATGGCTACACCTTC. It encodes CATSNKFDATNYGYTF.

The chain links TRBV6-6 to TRBJ2-2; 8 bases match TRBD1. The CDR3 sequence is 13 residues long. Germline CDR1 reads MNHNY; CDR2 reads SVGAGI (reference sequence). The V gene end was trimmed by 5 bases and the J gene end by 4 bases; junction bases not matched to a gene: 0. The CDR3 DNA reads as TGTGCCAGCAGTCAGGGGGCCACCGGGGAGCTGTTTTTT. Its translation is CASSQGATGELFF.

This clone was recorded a few times. V is TRBV28 and J is TRBJ2-5; D is possibly TRBD2 (6 bases). V was trimmed by 6 bases and J by 5 bases, leaving 19 bases between them. Germline CDR1 and CDR2: MDHEN and SYDVKM. The CDR3 spans 15 residues. CDR3 sequence (DNA): TGTGCCAGCAGCACCAATAAGGGGAGCGGGGAGACCCAGTACTTC. Protein sequence: CASSTNKGSGETQYF.

The chain has TRBV28 and TRBJ2-2; a weak D match, TRBD2 (6 bases). V lost 3 bases and J lost 6, with 14 bases in between. This CDR3 is 15 amino acids long. Germline V CDR1 and CDR2: MDHEN, SYDVKM. The CDR3 region is CASSFRRALAGELFF. For the CDR3, the DNA is TGTGCCAGCAGTTTTCGGAGGGCCCTAGCCGGGGAGCTGTTTTTT. Together with reference TRBV28 and TRBJ2-2, the CDR3 gives the full variable domain: DVKVTQSSRYLVKRTGEKVFLECVQDMDHENMFWYRQDPGLGLRLIYFSYDVKMKEKGDIPEGYSVSREKKERFSLILESASTNQTSMYLCASSFRRALAGELFFGEGSRLTVL.

The CDR3 loop reads CAISEPNSGGTDTQYF. In nucleotides, the CDR3 is TGTGCCATCAGTGAGCCCAATAGCGGGGGAACAGATACGCAGTATTTT. The chain combines TRBV10-3 with TRBJ2-3, with 9 bases that match TRBD2. The trim removed 2 bases at V and 3 bases at J, leaving 6 bases unmatched. Per germline, CDR1 ENHRY and CDR2 SYGVKD. CDR3 length equals 16 residues.

The J gene is TRBJ2-3, the V gene TRBV6-4, with 8 bases that match TRBD2. Looked up from germline, CDR1 is MRHNA and CDR2 is SNTAGT. The CDR3 contains 15 residues. Trimming removed 3 bases from V and 4 bases from J; junction bases left unmatched: 6. The CDR3 sequence is CASSEEAGGADTQYF. The CDR3 DNA follows: TGTGCCAGCAGTGAGGAGGCGGGAGGCGCAGATACGCAGTATTTT.

This sequence joins TRBV2 and TRBJ2-3, with a weak D call TRBD1 (6 bases). The CDR3 length is 17 residues. The germline CDR1 and CDR2 sequences are SNHLY and FYNNEI. V was trimmed by 5 bases and J by 2 bases, leaving 20 bases between them. CDR3 amino acids: CASSIHPQGPLTDTQYF. In DNA, the CDR3 is TGTGCCAGCAGTATCCACCCACAGGGCCCCCTCACAGATACGCAGTATTTT. Looking up the rest from reference TRBV2 and TRBJ2-3 gives the full variable domain: EPEVTQTPSHQVTQMGQEVILRCVPISNHLYFYWYRQILGQKVEFLVSFYNNEISEKSEIFDDQFSVERPDGSNFTLKIRSTKLEDSAMYFCASSIHPQGPLTDTQYFGPGTRLTVL.

This chain links TRBV29-1 with TRBJ2-5; 8 bases agree with TRBD1. Trimming cost V 3 bases and J 4 bases; bases outside gene matches: 13. CDR1 and CDR2 (germline): SQVTM, ANQGSEA. There are 16 residues in the CDR3. The CDR3 DNA follows: TGCAGCGTTGAGTCCCCCCACGGACAGGGAGGAGAGACCCAGTACTTC. Amino acid sequence: CSVESPHGQGGETQYF.

The sample holds one count of this clone. The rearrangement joins TRBV7-3 to TRBJ2-1; TRBD1 matches at 10 bases. The CDR3 extends over 17 amino acids. With 5 bases clipped from V and 10 bases from J, the junction kept 17 bases outside the gene matches. Looked up from germline, CDR1 is SGHTA and CDR2 is FQGTGA. CDR3 nucleotides: TGTGCCAGCAGCCCCGGTCCGCCGGGACAGGGGTTTAGAGAGCAGTTCTTC. As protein: CASSPGPPGQGFREQFF.

This clone has only one observation. The J gene is TRBJ2-1, the V gene TRBV5-1; 8 nucleotides align to TRBD2. This CDR3 comprises 16 residues. The V and J ends lost 6 bases and 4 bases, in that order; junction bases with no gene match: 12. Germline V gene sequence: CDR1 SGHRS, CDR2 YFSETQ. CDR3 loop: CASIRTGTRGYNEQFF. CDR3 nucleotides: TGCGCCAGCATCAGAACCGGGACTAGAGGTTACAATGAGCAGTTCTTC.

The chain couples TRBV29-1 to TRBJ1-2, with D tentatively TRBD1 (5 bases). The ends were cut back, 3 bases at V and 3 bases at J, with 11 bases in the middle. The CDR3 spans 13 residues. Per the germline V gene, CDR1 is SQVTM and CDR2 is ANQGSEA. CDR3 DNA: TGCAGCGTTGATGGGGGTTCGGACTATGGCTACACCTTC. Its translation: CSVDGGSDYGYTF.

The chain combines TRBV29-1 with TRBJ1-5; TRBD1 matches 9 bases. The CDR3 loop spans 13 amino acids. CDR1 and CDR2 from the germline V gene are SQVTM and ANQGSEA. After removal of 4 bases from V and 3 bases from J, the junction contained 1 base not matched to a gene. The CDR3 region has the DNA TGCAGCGTTGGGGACAGGGACAATCAGCCCCAGCATTTT. This sequence encodes CSVGDRDNQPQHF.

The gene calls are TRBV6-6 and TRBJ2-7, with D perhaps given as TRBD1 or TRBD2 (5 bases each). The CDR3 length is 13 residues. Germline CDR1 MNHNY, CDR2 SVGAGI (reference sequence). The ends were cut back, 6 bases at V and 7 bases at J, with 16 bases in the middle. The CDR3 sequence: CASSLGLGREQYF. In nucleotides, the CDR3 is TGTGCCAGCAGCCTCGGTCTGGGACGGGAGCAGTACTTC.

The rearrangement joins TRBV7-2 to TRBJ2-7; TRBD2 matches 7 bases. This CDR3 contains 16 residues. V shed 0 bases and J 3 bases; nucleotides not matched to a gene: 8. Per the germline V gene, CDR1 is SGHTA and CDR2 is FQGNSA. The chain's CDR3 is CASSLAYSGQNYEQYF. CDR3 bases: TGTGCCAGCAGCTTAGCGTATAGCGGGCAGAACTACGAGCAGTACTTC.

The chain uses TRBV30 and TRBJ1-2, with a tentative D call TRBD1 (5 bases). Trimming removed 2 bases from V and 4 bases from J, with 17 bases in between. CDR1 is GTSNPN, CDR2 SVGIG, per germline (reference sequence). This CDR3 region has 15 residues. The CDR3 DNA reads as TGTGCCTGGAGTCTGGGAGGGGCAGCCACCTATGGCTACACCTTC. Protein: CAWSLGGAATYGYTF.

The rearrangement uses TRBV5-1 and TRBJ2-5, with D perhaps assigned TRBD1 or TRBD2 (5 bases each). The CDR3 loop spans 15 amino acids. V lost 4 bases and J 3 bases, leaving 16 bases between the germline ends. Germline V gene data show CDR1 as SGHRS and CDR2 as YFSETQ. CDR3 amino acids: CASSIHPGTEETQYF. DNA of the CDR3: TGCGCCAGCAGCATACACCCCGGGACGGAAGAGACCCAGTACTTC.

This chain connects TRBV5-1 to TRBJ1-1; 10 nucleotides agree with TRBD1. Germline CDR1 and CDR2: SGHRS and YFSETQ. J was trimmed by 3 bases and V by 0 bases; bases with no gene match: 17. This CDR3 has 20 residues. The CDR3 loop reads CASSLDPRDRGLVRDTEAFF. As DNA, the CDR3 is TGCGCCAGCAGCTTGGACCCCCGGGACAGGGGATTGGTCAGGGACACTGAAGCTTTCTTT.

This clone has only one observation. The rearrangement joins TRBV9 to TRBJ2-7, with 8 bases identical to TRBD2. The V and J ends lost 4 bases and 3 bases, in that order; junction bases with no gene match: 15. CDR1 is SGDLS, CDR2 YYNGEE, per germline. The CDR3 contains 17 residues. CDR3 residues: CASSPNAWSGSNYEQYF. CDR3 DNA: TGTGCCAGCAGCCCCAACGCATGGAGCGGGAGCAACTACGAGCAGTACTTC.

This chain joins TRBV30 and TRBJ1-2; perhaps TRBD1 as D (6 bases). The ends were cut back, 2 bases at V and 6 bases at J, with 16 bases in the middle. Germline V gene data show CDR1 as GTSNPN and CDR2 as SVGIG (reference sequence). The CDR3 runs to 14 residues. This CDR3 is CAWSRRTVYNGYTF. The CDR3 DNA sequence: TGTGCCTGGAGTAGGAGGACAGTATACAATGGCTACACCTTC.

This clone was seen only once. The chain recombines TRBV18 with TRBJ2-5, with no clear D. Germline V gene sequence: CDR1 KGHSH, CDR2 LQKENI. The CDR3 totals 14 residues. V was trimmed by 4 bases and J by 1 base, leaving 10 bases between them. The chain's CDR3 is CASSQGRSQETQYF. In DNA, the CDR3 is TGTGCCAGCTCACAAGGACGGTCCCAAGAGACCCAGTACTTC.

This rearrangement joins TRBV5-1 to TRBJ2-3; D perhaps matches TRBD1 (5 bases). Trimming cost V 3 bases and J 2 bases, with 10 bases left between them. In germline, CDR1 is SGHRS, CDR2 YFSETQ. This CDR3 comprises 14 residues. The CDR3 sequence: CASSSTVDTDTQYF. CDR3 in DNA: TGCGCCAGCAGCTCGACAGTTGACACAGATACGCAGTATTTT.